A selection of T cell receptor beta chains follows, all from one sample in a study of OX40 agonist ivuxolimab in advanced cancers. Measured with immunoSEQ multiplex PCR; TCRdb has only the in-frame clones, and not every one. The sample contains 71,000 or so clones, more than 85% of which appear only once. The material was CD4+ or CD8+ T cells sorted from blood, obtained in a trial of the OX40 agonist ivuxolimab. The receptors shown here come from an adult with an advanced solid tumor such as melanoma, head and neck, liver or kidney cancer. Each CDR3 is given with its conserved first and last residue.

J gene | V gene | CDR3 protein
TRBJ2-2 | TRBV7-8 | CASSLVWELFF
- | TRBV29-1 | CSLPRAYEQYF
TRBJ1-3 | TRBV25-1 | CASSPDPGNTIYF
TRBJ1-3 | TRBV7-9 | CASSAGTGVHTIYF
TRBJ1-4 | TRBV5-1 | CASSLAGTEFRELFF
- | TRBV18 | CTSSPPPASYEQYF
TRBJ2-1 | TRBV12-5 | CASGLRDGQNEQFF
TRBJ2-3 | TRBV29-1 | CSVGSLRGRADTQYF
TRBJ2-1 | TRBV9 | CASSVYGRSYNEQFF
TRBJ1-1 | TRBV5-1 | CASSLQGDGTEAFF
TRBJ2-1 | TRBV4-2 | CASSLRRGAGTSNYNEQFF
TRBJ1-1 | TRBV6-4 | CASSKGQGNTEAFF
TRBJ1-2 | TRBV7-2 | CASSAGHRGGGYTF
TRBJ2-1 | TRBV5-1 | CASSLGGSNNEQFF
TRBJ1-4 | TRBV18 | CASSPYGNYNEKLFF
TRBJ2-3 | TRBV11-3 | CASSLAGQGGGTDTQYF